This T cell receptor (beta chain) emerged from a study of cytomegalovirus exposure and HLA in healthy donors. Study outcomes and limitations: The classifier reportedly diagnosed cytomegalovirus status with high specificity and sensitivity. In vitro testing confirmed a few CMV-associated chains as specific for CMV antigens. Associated with cytomegalovirus, according to the listing, were 150 to 200 TCR beta chains.

V lost 6 bases and J lost 7; bases outside the gene matches: 8. Germline values: CDR1 PRHDT, CDR2 FYEKMQ (reference sequence). The CDR3 extends over 15 amino acids. Note on this clone: Its antigen is currently unknown.

Sequenced by immunoSEQ multiplex PCR; TCRdb stores in-frame clones only, minus some. The sample records 150,000 to 200,000 clones, 86% being singletons. The sample comprised PBMCs. This receptor was taken from a woman aged 18-35 years in good health and CMV-seronegative. The chain employs TRBV13 and TRBJ2-7; TRBD2 agrees at 14 bases. As DNA, the CDR3 is TGTGCCAGCAGGCCGACTAGCGGGGGGGCGGAGGAGCAGTACTTC. It specifies CASRPTSGGAEEQYF.